This T cell receptor beta chain is from a study of T cell repertoires in cytomegalovirus infection. In TCRdb, the reads were re-called with MiXCR into one record per CDR3 protein. The sample consists of hundreds of thousands of distinct CDR3 sequences, approximately 24% of them appearing once. This clonotype was recorded at least ten times. The sample was CD8+ T cells from PBMCs. The clonotype was recovered from a human donor in good health (CMV status not recorded). Some clones in this sample may be carry-over from other donors' samples.

The CDR3 region is CASSDRGGRRNSNQPQHF. As DNA, the CDR3 is TGTGCCAGCAGTGATCGTGGGGGGCGCAGGAATAGCAATCAGCCCCAGCATTTT. The chain combines TRBV25-1 with TRBJ1-5, with D maybe TRBD1 (6 bases). The CDR3 spans 18 residues. V lost 3 bases and J lost 0, with 18 bases in between. The germline V gene has CDR1 MGHDK and CDR2 SYGVNS.